The T cell receptor (beta chain) described here comes from a study of beta chain features in type 1 diabetes. In germline, CDR1 is SQVTM, CDR2 ANQGSEA. V was cut by 3 bases and J by 5 bases, with 10 bases left in between. This CDR3 has 13 amino acids. Reverse transcription of all isolated RNA meant that expressed TCRB transcripts were sequenced. The assay was immunoSEQ multiplex PCR, and TCRdb's table has in-frame clones only and misses some. This sample has fewer than 550,000 clones; 9.5% to 12% occur once, and the top ten carry less than 0.06%. This clone was observed a few times. The specimen was naive CD4+ T cells from blood. The chain joins TRBV29-1 to TRBJ1-4; perhaps TRBD1 as D (6 bases). This clonotype was obtained from a woman between 18 and 29 years old in good health. The chain's CDR3 is CSVDGGTNEKLFF. The CDR3 DNA reads as TGCAGCGTTGATGGGGGCACAAATGAAAAACTGTTTTTT.